These T cell receptor beta chains were read from a single sample in a study of circulating and synovial CD4+ cells in juvenile arthritis. Only in-frame clones appear in the TCRdb table, and some are missing; sequencing was by immunoSEQ multiplex PCR. The sample lists roughly 3,400 clones, around 82% occurring once. Material: CD4+ T cells from synovial fluid. All receptors derive from a human donor with juvenile idiopathic arthritis. Each CDR3 is given with its conserved first and last residue. D genes are given only for firm matches. Size is stated for part of the rows, as once, few or many counts, or as a class when the clone is expanded.

d_gene: .
j_gene: TRBJ1-1
v_gene: TRBV6-1
abundance: .
CDR3aa: CASISDTNTEAFF
CDR3nt: TGTGCCAGCATTTCAGACACGAACACTGAAGCTTTCTTT

d_gene: TRBD2
j_gene: TRBJ2-5
v_gene: TRBV2
abundance: .
CDR3aa: CASRGLAGGPETQYF
CDR3nt: TGTGCCAGCAGAGGACTAGCGGGAGGGCCGGAGACCCAGTACTTC

d_gene: .
j_gene: TRBJ2-7
v_gene: TRBV5-1
abundance: .
CDR3aa: CASSTSTGYEQYF
CDR3nt: TGCGCCAGCAGCACATCCACGGGGTACGAGCAGTACTTC

d_gene: .
j_gene: TRBJ2-3
v_gene: TRBV29-1
abundance: once
CDR3aa: CSAAGDISTDTQYF
CDR3nt: TGCAGCGCAGCCGGGGACATTAGCACAGATACGCAGTATTTT

d_gene: .
j_gene: TRBJ2-7
v_gene: TRBV10-3
abundance: once
CDR3aa: CAISVRGYEQYF
CDR3nt: TGTGCCATCAGTGTCAGGGGCTACGAGCAGTACTTC

d_gene: .
j_gene: TRBJ1-4
v_gene: TRBV7-4
abundance: .
CDR3aa: CASSTRQPTNEKLFF
CDR3nt: TGTGCCAGCAGCACCCGACAGCCAACTAATGAAAAACTGTTTTTT

d_gene: .
j_gene: TRBJ2-7
v_gene: TRBV19
abundance: .
CDR3aa: CASSMGHSYEQYF
CDR3nt: TGTGCCAGTAGTATGGGACACTCCTACGAGCAGTACTTC

d_gene: TRBD2
j_gene: TRBJ2-5
v_gene: TRBV4-2
abundance: .
CDR3aa: CASSPGLAGEETQYF
CDR3nt: TGTGCCAGCAGCCCGGGACTAGCGGGGGAAGAGACCCAGTACTTC

d_gene: TRBD1
j_gene: TRBJ1-2
v_gene: TRBV28
abundance: once
CDR3aa: CASTTNHRTGYGYTF
CDR3nt: TGTGCCAGCACCACAAACCACAGGACAGGCTATGGCTACACCTTC

d_gene: .
j_gene: TRBJ2-2
v_gene: TRBV19
abundance: .
CDR3aa: CASSMGRPNTGELFF
CDR3nt: TGTGCCAGTAGTATGGGCAGGCCGAACACCGGGGAGCTGTTTTTT

d_gene: TRBD1
j_gene: TRBJ2-3
v_gene: TRBV7-9
abundance: .
CDR3aa: CASSFGDSAGTDTQYF
CDR3nt: TGTGCCAGCAGCTTTGGGGACAGCGCAGGCACAGATACGCAGTATTTT

d_gene: .
j_gene: TRBJ2-7
v_gene: TRBV5-1
abundance: .
CDR3aa: CASSLGYNYEQYF
CDR3nt: TGCGCCAGCAGCTTGGGCTATAACTACGAGCAGTACTTC

d_gene: .
j_gene: TRBJ1-1
v_gene: TRBV7-2
abundance: .
CDR3aa: CASSLETKAIEAFF
CDR3nt: TGTGCCAGCAGCTTAGAGACAAAGGCCATTGAAGCTTTCTTT

d_gene: .
j_gene: TRBJ1-2
v_gene: TRBV9
abundance: .
CDR3aa: CASSGALGTNWNGYTF
CDR3nt: TGTGCCAGCAGCGGAGCTTTGGGCACCAACTGGAATGGCTACACCTTC

d_gene: TRBD2
j_gene: TRBJ2-7
v_gene: TRBV7-9
abundance: .
CDR3aa: CASSRSGNSYEQYF
CDR3nt: TGTGCCAGCAGCCGTAGCGGGAACTCCTACGAGCAGTACTTC

d_gene: TRBD1
j_gene: TRBJ2-1
v_gene: TRBV25-1
abundance: .
CDR3aa: CASSQGGDRGRRRQFF
CDR3nt: TGTGCCAGCAGTCAGGGGGGGGACAGGGGACGCCGCCGGCAGTTCTTC

d_gene: TRBD1
j_gene: TRBJ1-1
v_gene: TRBV4-3
abundance: .
CDR3aa: CASSPNPRTGTEAFF
CDR3nt: TGCGCCAGCAGCCCCAACCCCCGGACAGGTACTGAAGCTTTCTTT

d_gene: .
j_gene: TRBJ2-1
v_gene: TRBV4-3
abundance: .
CDR3aa: CASSQERAAYNEQFF
CDR3nt: TGCGCCAGCAGCCAAGAGCGAGCGGCTTACAATGAGCAGTTCTTC

d_gene: TRBD1
j_gene: TRBJ1-2
v_gene: TRBV7-2
abundance: .
CDR3aa: CASSSGSGTGSLDGYTF
CDR3nt: TGTGCCAGCAGCTCCGGATCCGGGACAGGCTCACTTGATGGCTACACCTTC

d_gene: .
j_gene: TRBJ2-1
v_gene: TRBV5-4
abundance: .
CDR3aa: CASSSPLGQGTNEQFF
CDR3nt: TGTGCCAGCAGCTCCCCGTTGGGCCAGGGGACGAATGAGCAGTTCTTC

d_gene: .
j_gene: TRBJ1-6
v_gene: TRBV2
abundance: .
CDR3aa: CASSLDRSSSPLHF
CDR3nt: TGTGCCAGCTCCCTGGACAGATCCAGTTCACCCCTCCACTTT

d_gene: TRBD2
j_gene: TRBJ2-3
v_gene: TRBV4-3
abundance: .
CDR3aa: CASSRSGINTDTQYF
CDR3nt: TGCGCCAGCAGCCGTAGCGGGATAAACACAGATACGCAGTATTTT

d_gene: .
j_gene: TRBJ1-5
v_gene: TRBV19
abundance: few
CDR3aa: CASSNLKVEKPQHF
CDR3nt: TGTGCCAGTAGTAACTTGAAGGTGGAGAAGCCCCAGCATTTT

d_gene: .
j_gene: TRBJ1-1
v_gene: TRBV6-5
abundance: .
CDR3aa: CASSYRTVTEAFF
CDR3nt: TGTGCCAGCAGTTACCGGACAGTCACTGAAGCTTTCTTT

d_gene: .
j_gene: TRBJ2-7
v_gene: TRBV5-4
abundance: few
CDR3aa: CASSLEGPRYEQYF
CDR3nt: TGTGCCAGCAGCTTGGAGGGGCCCCGCTACGAGCAGTACTTC

d_gene: .
j_gene: TRBJ2-7
v_gene: TRBV5-4
abundance: .
CDR3aa: CASSLISYEQYF
CDR3nt: TGTGCCAGCAGCTTGATCAGCTACGAGCAGTACTTC

d_gene: .
j_gene: TRBJ1-1
v_gene: TRBV28
abundance: .
CDR3aa: CASSSDRKLNTEAFF
CDR3nt: TGTGCCAGCAGTTCCGACAGAAAACTGAACACTGAAGCTTTCTTT

d_gene: TRBD1
j_gene: TRBJ1-2
v_gene: TRBV4-1
abundance: .
CDR3aa: CASSQDRRSDRNYGYTF
CDR3nt: TGCGCCAGCAGCCAAGATCGGAGGTCGGACAGGAATTATGGCTACACCTTC

d_gene: TRBD2
j_gene: TRBJ2-2
v_gene: TRBV4-3
abundance: few
CDR3aa: CASSQEAGVVGELFF
CDR3nt: TGCGCCAGCAGCCAAGAAGCGGGAGTGGTCGGGGAGCTGTTTTTT

d_gene: .
j_gene: TRBJ2-3
v_gene: TRBV11-2
abundance: .
CDR3aa: CASSPSDTQYF
CDR3nt: TGTGCCAGCAGCCCGAGCGATACGCAGTATTTT

d_gene: TRBD2
j_gene: TRBJ2-7
v_gene: TRBV4-3
abundance: .
CDR3aa: CASSQVGGLASGGHEQYF
CDR3nt: TGCGCCAGCAGCCAAGTGGGCGGACTTGCTAGCGGGGGCCACGAGCAGTACTTC

d_gene: .
j_gene: TRBJ2-5
v_gene: TRBV7-2
abundance: .
CDR3aa: CASSLGGPAETQYF
CDR3nt: TGTGCCAGCAGCTTAGGCGGGCCGGCAGAGACCCAGTACTTC

d_gene: TRBD1
j_gene: TRBJ2-7
v_gene: TRBV28
abundance: .
CDR3aa: CASRGQGGPYEQYF
CDR3nt: TGTGCCAGCAGAGGACAGGGGGGCCCCTACGAGCAGTACTTC

d_gene: .
j_gene: TRBJ1-4
v_gene: TRBV30
abundance: .
CDR3aa: CAWSVQGLPEKLFF
CDR3nt: TGTGCCTGGAGTGTCCAGGGTCTACCGGAAAAACTGTTTTTT

d_gene: .
j_gene: TRBJ2-1
v_gene: TRBV9
abundance: once
CDR3aa: CASSVAVAGNEQFF
CDR3nt: TGTGCCAGCAGCGTAGCCGTTGCGGGGAATGAGCAGTTCTTC

d_gene: .
j_gene: TRBJ1-4
v_gene: TRBV7-2
abundance: .
CDR3aa: CASSSTGHHNEKLFF
CDR3nt: TGTGCCAGCAGCTCAACGGGACACCATAATGAAAAACTGTTTTTT

d_gene: TRBD1
j_gene: TRBJ1-5
v_gene: TRBV7-2
abundance: .
CDR3aa: CASSSKGQGNQPQHF
CDR3nt: TGTGCCAGCAGCTCTAAGGGACAGGGCAATCAGCCCCAGCATTTT

d_gene: TRBD2
j_gene: TRBJ2-1
v_gene: TRBV10-3
abundance: .
CDR3aa: CAINYSGGAVLF
CDR3nt: TGTGCCATCAATTATAGCGGGGGGGCTGTTCTCTTC

d_gene: TRBD2
j_gene: TRBJ2-7
v_gene: TRBV27
abundance: .
CDR3aa: CASRRTGLAGGPGEQYF
CDR3nt: TGTGCCAGCAGACGGACCGGACTAGCGGGAGGGCCAGGCGAGCAGTACTTC

d_gene: .
j_gene: TRBJ2-7
v_gene: TRBV28
abundance: .
CDR3aa: CASRGNSYEQYF
CDR3nt: TGTGCCAGCAGGGGCAATTCCTACGAGCAGTACTTC

d_gene: .
j_gene: TRBJ2-1
v_gene: TRBV19
abundance: .
CDR3aa: CASSIGGWEEQFF
CDR3nt: TGTGCCAGTAGTATAGGTGGGTGGGAGGAGCAGTTCTTC

d_gene: TRBD2
j_gene: TRBJ2-3
v_gene: TRBV4-2
abundance: .
CDR3aa: CASSQGGGPTDTQYF
CDR3nt: TGTGCCAGCAGCCAAGGCGGGGGGCCCACAGATACGCAGTATTTT